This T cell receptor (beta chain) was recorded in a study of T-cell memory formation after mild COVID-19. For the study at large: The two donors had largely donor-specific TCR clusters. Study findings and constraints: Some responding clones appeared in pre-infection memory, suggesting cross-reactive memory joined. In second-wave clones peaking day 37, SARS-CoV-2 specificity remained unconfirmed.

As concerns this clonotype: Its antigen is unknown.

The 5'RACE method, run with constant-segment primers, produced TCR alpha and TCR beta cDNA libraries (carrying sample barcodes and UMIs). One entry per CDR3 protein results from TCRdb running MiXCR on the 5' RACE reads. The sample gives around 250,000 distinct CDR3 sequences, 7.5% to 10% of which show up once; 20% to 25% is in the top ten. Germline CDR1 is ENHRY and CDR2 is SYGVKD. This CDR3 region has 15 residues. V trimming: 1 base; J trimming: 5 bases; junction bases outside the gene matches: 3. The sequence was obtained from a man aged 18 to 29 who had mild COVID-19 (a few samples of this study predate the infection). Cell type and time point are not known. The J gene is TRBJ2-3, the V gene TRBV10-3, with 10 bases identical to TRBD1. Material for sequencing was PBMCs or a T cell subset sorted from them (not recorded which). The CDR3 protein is CAISEWDRGLDTQYF. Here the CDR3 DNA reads TGTGCCATCAGTGAGTGGGACAGGGGCTTAGATACGCAGTATTTT.